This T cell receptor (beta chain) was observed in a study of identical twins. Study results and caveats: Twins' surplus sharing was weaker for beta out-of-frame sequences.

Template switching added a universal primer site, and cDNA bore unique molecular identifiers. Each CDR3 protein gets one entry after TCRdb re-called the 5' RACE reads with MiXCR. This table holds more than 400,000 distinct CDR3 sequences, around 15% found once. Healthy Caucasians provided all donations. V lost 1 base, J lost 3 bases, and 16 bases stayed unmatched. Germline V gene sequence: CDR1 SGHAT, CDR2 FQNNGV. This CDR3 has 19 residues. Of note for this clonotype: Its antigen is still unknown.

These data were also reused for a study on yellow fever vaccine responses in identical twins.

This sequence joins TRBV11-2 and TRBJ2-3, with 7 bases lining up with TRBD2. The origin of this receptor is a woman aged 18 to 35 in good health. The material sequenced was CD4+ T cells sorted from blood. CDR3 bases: TGTGCCAGCAGCTTAGGTCTTCGTTGGGGGGAGGGCCATACAGATACGCAGTATTTT. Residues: CASSLGLRWGEGHTDTQYF.